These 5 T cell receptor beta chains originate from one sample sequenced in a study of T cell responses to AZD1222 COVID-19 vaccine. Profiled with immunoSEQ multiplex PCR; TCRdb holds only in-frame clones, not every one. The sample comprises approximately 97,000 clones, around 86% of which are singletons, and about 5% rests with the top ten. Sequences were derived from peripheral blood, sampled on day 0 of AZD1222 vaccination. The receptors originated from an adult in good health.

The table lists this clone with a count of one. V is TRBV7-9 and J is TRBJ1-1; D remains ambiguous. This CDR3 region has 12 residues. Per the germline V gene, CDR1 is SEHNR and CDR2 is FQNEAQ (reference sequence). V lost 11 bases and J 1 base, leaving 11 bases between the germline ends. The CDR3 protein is CAGRAGNTEAFF. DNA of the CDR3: TGTGCCGGGCGGGCGGGGAACACTGAAGCTTTCTTT.

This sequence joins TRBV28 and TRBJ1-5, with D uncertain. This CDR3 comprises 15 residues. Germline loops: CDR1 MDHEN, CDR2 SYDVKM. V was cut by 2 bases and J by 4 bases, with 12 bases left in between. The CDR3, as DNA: TGTGCCAGCAGTTTAGAGAGGGCAGTTAATCAGCCCCAGCATTTT. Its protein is CASSLERAVNQPQHF.

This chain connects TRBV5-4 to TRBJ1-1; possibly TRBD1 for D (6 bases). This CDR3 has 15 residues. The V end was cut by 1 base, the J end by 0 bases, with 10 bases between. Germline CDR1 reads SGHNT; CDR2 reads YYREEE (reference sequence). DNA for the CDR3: TGTGCCAGCAGCTTGAGGGGGTCTTTGAACACTGAAGCTTTCTTT. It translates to CASSLRGSLNTEAFF.

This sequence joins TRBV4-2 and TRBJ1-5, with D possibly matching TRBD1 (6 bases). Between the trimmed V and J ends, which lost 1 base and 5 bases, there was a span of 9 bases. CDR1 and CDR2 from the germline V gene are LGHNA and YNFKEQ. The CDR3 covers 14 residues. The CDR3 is CASSQGTEYQPQHF. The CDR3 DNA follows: TGTGCCAGCAGCCAAGGGACAGAGTATCAGCCCCAGCATTTT.

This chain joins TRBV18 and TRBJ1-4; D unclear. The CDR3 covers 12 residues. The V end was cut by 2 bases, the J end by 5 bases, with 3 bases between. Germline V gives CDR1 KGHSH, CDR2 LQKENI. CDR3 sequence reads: CASSPGNEKLFF. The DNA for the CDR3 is TGTGCCAGCTCACCAGGGAATGAAAAACTGTTTTTT.